Listed below are T cell receptor beta chains from one sample, sequenced in a study of T cells after yellow fever vaccination. TCRdb recomputed calls from the 5' RACE reads with MiXCR, one row per CDR3 protein. The repertoire holds around 120,000 distinct CDR3 sequences, with around 15% as singletons. The material sequenced was CD8+ T cells sorted from PBMCs, taken 5 days after the yellow fever booster vaccination. All receptors derive from a man between 18 and 29 years old who received the YFV17D yellow fever vaccine. Both conserved end residues are part of each CDR3. Each record gives: CDR3 protein, D gene, J gene, V gene, CDR3 length. D genes are given only for firm matches.

CASRATENEQFF,-,TRBJ2-1,TRBV12-3/TRBV12-4,12
CASSLAGQYNEQFF,-,TRBJ2-1,TRBV27,14
CSVEPANTEAFF,-,TRBJ1-1,TRBV29-1,12
CSVAGGGAHQGFAGELFF,TRBD2,TRBJ2-2,TRBV29-1,18
CASSLPDGNEQFF,-,TRBJ2-1,TRBV27,13
CASSEKTGGNNSPLHF,TRBD1,TRBJ1-6,TRBV9,16
CASSPPIRWFADTQYF,-,TRBJ2-3,TRBV12-3/TRBV12-4,16
CASSFNSRYNYGYTF,-,TRBJ1-2,TRBV5-1,15
CASRTDSNQPQHF,-,TRBJ1-5,TRBV6-2/TRBV6-3,13
CASHIGGHSTDTQYF,-,TRBJ2-3,TRBV7-2,15
CASSTGGVDGITEAFF,-,TRBJ1-1,TRBV9,16
CASSMGLAVGELFF,TRBD2,TRBJ2-2,TRBV27,14
CASSLGQSPDQPQHF,-,TRBJ1-5,TRBV12-3/TRBV12-4,15
CASTTGLQNEKLFF,-,TRBJ1-4,TRBV6-6,14
CASSYESQETQYF,-,TRBJ2-5,TRBV6-2/TRBV6-3,13
CASSLVQGRTDTQYF,-,TRBJ2-3,TRBV5-1,15
CASSYHGEGAKNIQYF,TRBD2,TRBJ2-4,TRBV6-2/TRBV6-3,16
CASSEEEGYNQPQHF,-,TRBJ1-5,TRBV2,15
CASSQGGASPGYGYTF,-,TRBJ1-2,TRBV4-1,16
CSAMRIREQFF,-,TRBJ2-1,TRBV20-1,11
CASRHRLHRDRGTGTNEKLFF,TRBD1,TRBJ1-4,TRBV6-6,21
CASSFRTPTAGNSPLHF,-,TRBJ1-6,TRBV5-1,17
CASSQLGHFTDTQYF,-,TRBJ2-3,TRBV6-5,15
CASIVNSIYGYTF,-,TRBJ1-2,TRBV2,13
CAISLGTDYEQYF,TRBD1,TRBJ2-7,TRBV10-3,13
CASSEGNRGWQPQHF,TRBD1,TRBJ1-5,TRBV6-1,15
CASSFGGGGTEQYF,-,TRBJ2-7,TRBV12-3/TRBV12-4,14
CASTRTAGAGNTIYF,-,TRBJ1-3,TRBV7-9,15
CASSLAKGEENTEAFF,-,TRBJ1-1,TRBV7-9,16
CASSLEPPTNEQFF,-,TRBJ2-1,TRBV12-3/TRBV12-4,14
CASTQGGQGIYEQYF,TRBD1,TRBJ2-7,TRBV12-3/TRBV12-4,15
CASRLRTGRGDTEAFF,TRBD1,TRBJ1-1,TRBV6-5,16
CASSFPIYTEAFF,-,TRBJ1-1,TRBV28,13
CASSHEDRRACNF,TRBD1,TRBJ2-3,TRBV4-1,13
CATSAGSGPYQETQYF,-,TRBJ2-5,TRBV24-1,16
CASSWDSTYEQYF,-,TRBJ2-7,TRBV19,13
CASSTTGGNEQFF,TRBD1,TRBJ2-1,TRBV7-8,13
CASSLEWGHNEQFF,-,TRBJ2-1,TRBV7-6,14
CASSYSTGYTEAFF,-,TRBJ1-1,TRBV6-2/TRBV6-3,14
CASSEASGGIQPQHF,TRBD1,TRBJ1-5,TRBV2,15
CASSRTESDTQYF,-,TRBJ2-3,TRBV4-1,13
CASKEGDWNTEAFF,-,TRBJ1-1,TRBV27,14
CASTPTSGGVEQYF,TRBD2,TRBJ2-7,TRBV3-1,14
CASSLKGPHYTDTQYF,-,TRBJ2-3,TRBV5-1,16
CSAWTGHSYEQYF,TRBD1,TRBJ2-7,TRBV29-1,13
CATSRGIAERQETQYF,-,TRBJ2-5,TRBV15,16
CASSQRVYNEQFF,-,TRBJ2-1,TRBV23-1,13